This T cell receptor (beta chain) comes out of a study of cytomegalovirus exposure and HLA in healthy donors. Points from the study as a whole: Per a later analysis, fewer than 20,000 TCR beta sequences showed association with HLA alleles at 0.05 false discovery rate.

About this clone: Its target is unknown.

Use of 60 Vbeta and 13 Jbeta primers characterized the PCR. Per the original data handling: Around 10 million shared chains were among some 80 million unique TCR beta chains counted in a later analysis. Repertoires were generated with immunoSEQ multiplex PCR, while TCRdb's copy carries only in-frame clones and drops some. D and trimming were read from the DNA, whereas the V and J calls and clone size are those reported in that table. The sample lists more than 150,000 clones, roughly 85% occurring once. Each of the donors was a healthy bone marrow donor. V lost 5 bases and J 0 bases, leaving 10 bases between the germline ends. Looked up from germline, CDR1 is SGHTA and CDR2 is FQGNSA. This CDR3 spans 14 amino acids.

This clonotype originated in a man between 18 and 29 years old in good health and CMV-seropositive. The sample consisted of PBMCs. V gene TRBV7-2 combines with J gene TRBJ1-1; tentative D call: TRBD1 (6 bases). CDR3 sequence: CASSRDRLNTEAFF. DNA of the CDR3: TGTGCCAGCAGCCGAGACAGGCTGAACACTGAAGCTTTCTTT.